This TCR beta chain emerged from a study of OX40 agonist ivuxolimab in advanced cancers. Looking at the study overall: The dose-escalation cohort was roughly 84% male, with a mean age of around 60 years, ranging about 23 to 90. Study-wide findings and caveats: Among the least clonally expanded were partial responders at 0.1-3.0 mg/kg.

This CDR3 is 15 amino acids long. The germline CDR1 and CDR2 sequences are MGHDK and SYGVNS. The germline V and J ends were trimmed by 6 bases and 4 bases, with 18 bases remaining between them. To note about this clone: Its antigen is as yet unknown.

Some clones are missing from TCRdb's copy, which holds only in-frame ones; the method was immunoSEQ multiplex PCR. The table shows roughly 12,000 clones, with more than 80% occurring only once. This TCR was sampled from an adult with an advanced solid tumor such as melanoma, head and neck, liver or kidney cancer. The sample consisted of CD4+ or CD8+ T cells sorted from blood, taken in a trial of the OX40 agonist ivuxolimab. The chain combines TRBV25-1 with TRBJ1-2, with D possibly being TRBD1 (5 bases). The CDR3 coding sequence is TGTGCCAGCAGGGGTAGCTCGGGACTAGGCTATGGCTACACCTTC. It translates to CASRGSSGLGYGYTF.